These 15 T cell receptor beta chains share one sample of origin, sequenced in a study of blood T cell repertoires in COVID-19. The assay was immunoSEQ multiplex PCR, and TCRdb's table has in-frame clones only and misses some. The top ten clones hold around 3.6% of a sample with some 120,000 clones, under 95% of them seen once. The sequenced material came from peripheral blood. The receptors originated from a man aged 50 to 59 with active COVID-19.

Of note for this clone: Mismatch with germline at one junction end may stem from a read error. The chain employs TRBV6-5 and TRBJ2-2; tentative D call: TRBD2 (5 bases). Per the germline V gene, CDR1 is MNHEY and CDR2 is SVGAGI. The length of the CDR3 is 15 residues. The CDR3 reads CASRPPTGNIGELFF. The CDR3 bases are TGTGCCAGCAGACCCCCGACGGGGAACATCGGGGAGCTGTTTTTT.

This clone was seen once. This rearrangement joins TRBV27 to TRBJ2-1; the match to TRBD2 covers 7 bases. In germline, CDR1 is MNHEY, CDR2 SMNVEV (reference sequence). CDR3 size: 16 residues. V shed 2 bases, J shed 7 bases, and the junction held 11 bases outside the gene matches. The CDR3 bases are TGTGCCAGCAGTTTAGGGTCGGCGGGGGAGTTAAATGAGCAGTTCTTC. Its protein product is CASSLGSAGELNEQFF.

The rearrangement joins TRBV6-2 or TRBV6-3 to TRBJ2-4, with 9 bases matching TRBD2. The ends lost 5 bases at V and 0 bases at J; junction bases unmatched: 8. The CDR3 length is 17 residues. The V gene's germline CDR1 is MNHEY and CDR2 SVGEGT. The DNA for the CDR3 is TGTGCCAGCAGTCCGCTAGCGGGGAGGCTAGCCAAAAACATTCAGTACTTC. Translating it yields CASSPLAGRLAKNIQYF.

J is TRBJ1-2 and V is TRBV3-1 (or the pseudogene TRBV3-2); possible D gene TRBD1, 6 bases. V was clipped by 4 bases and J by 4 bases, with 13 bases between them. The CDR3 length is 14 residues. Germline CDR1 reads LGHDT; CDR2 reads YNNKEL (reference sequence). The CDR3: CASSPWTARYGYTF. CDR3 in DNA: TGTGCCAGCAGCCCCTGGACAGCCCGCTATGGCTACACCTTC.

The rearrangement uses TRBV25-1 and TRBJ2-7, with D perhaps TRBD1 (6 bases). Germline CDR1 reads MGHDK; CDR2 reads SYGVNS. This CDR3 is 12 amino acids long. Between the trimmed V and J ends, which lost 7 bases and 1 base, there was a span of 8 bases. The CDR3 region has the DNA TGTGCCAGCAAGGACAGTTCCTACGAGCAGTACTTC. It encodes CASKDSSYEQYF.

The CDR3, as DNA: TGTGCCAGCTCCCCTGGACAGGGGGAAACCCAGTACTTC. Protein product: CASSPGQGETQYF. This chain uses TRBV18 with TRBJ2-5, with 10 bases identical to TRBD1. The V and J ends lost 6 bases and 8 bases, in that order; junction bases with no gene match: 6. Germline V gives CDR1 KGHSH, CDR2 LQKENI. The CDR3 extends over 13 amino acids.

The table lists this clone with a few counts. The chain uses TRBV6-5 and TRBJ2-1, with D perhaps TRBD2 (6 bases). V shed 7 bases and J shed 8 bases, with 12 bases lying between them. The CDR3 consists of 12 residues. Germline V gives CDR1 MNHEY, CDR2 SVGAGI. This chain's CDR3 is CASMTRGYEQFF. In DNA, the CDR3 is TGTGCCAGCATGACTAGAGGGTATGAGCAGTTCTTC.

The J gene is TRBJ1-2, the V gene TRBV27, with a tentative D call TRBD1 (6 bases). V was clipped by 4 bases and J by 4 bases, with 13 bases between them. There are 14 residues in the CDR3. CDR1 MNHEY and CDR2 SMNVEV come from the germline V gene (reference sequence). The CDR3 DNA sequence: TGTGCCAGCAGTTCACAGGGTTGGGGCTATGGCTACACCTTC. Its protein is CASSSQGWGYGYTF.

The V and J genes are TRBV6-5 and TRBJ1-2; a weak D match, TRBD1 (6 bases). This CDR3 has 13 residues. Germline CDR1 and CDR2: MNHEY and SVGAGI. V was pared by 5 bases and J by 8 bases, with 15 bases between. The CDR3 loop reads CASSSHRDGGYTF. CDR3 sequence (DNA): TGTGCCAGCAGTAGTCACAGGGATGGCGGCTACACCTTC.

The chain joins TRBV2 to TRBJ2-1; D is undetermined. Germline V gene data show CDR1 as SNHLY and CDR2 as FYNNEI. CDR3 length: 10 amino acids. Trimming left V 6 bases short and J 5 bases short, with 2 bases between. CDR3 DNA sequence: TGTGCCAGCAGCAACAATGAGCAGTTCTTC. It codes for CASSNNEQFF.

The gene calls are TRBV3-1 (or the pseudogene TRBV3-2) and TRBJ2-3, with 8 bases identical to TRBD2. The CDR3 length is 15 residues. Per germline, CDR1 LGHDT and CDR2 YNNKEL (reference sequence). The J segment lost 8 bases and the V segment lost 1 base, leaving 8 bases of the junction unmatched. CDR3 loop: CASSQAGLDLATQYF. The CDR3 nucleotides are TGTGCCAGCAGCCAAGCGGGACTAGATTTGGCTACGCAGTATTTT.

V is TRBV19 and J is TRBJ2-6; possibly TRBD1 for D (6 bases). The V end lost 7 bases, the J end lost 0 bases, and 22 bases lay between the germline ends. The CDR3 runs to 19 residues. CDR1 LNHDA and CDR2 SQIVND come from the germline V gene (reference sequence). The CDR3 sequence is CASTDHRAPQSSGANVLTF. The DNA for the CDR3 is TGTGCCAGTACCGACCACAGGGCCCCCCAAAGCTCTGGGGCCAACGTCCTGACTTTC.

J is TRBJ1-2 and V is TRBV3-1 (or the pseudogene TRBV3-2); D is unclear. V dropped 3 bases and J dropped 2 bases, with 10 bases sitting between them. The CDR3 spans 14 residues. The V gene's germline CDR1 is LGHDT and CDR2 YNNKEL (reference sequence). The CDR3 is CASSHPGDNYGYTF. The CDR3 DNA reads TGTGCCAGCAGCCATCCGGGAGACAACTATGGCTACACCTTC.

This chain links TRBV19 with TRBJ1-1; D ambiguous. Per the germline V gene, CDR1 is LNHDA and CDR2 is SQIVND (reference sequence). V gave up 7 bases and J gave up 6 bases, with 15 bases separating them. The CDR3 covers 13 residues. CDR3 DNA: TGTGCCAGTACCCTGACGGGAAGGGCTGAAGCTTTCTTT. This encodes CASTLTGRAEAFF.

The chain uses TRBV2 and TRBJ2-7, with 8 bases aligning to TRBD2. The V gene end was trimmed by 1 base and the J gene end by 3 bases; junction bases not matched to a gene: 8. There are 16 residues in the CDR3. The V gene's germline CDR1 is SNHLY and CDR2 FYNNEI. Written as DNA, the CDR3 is TGTGCCAGCAGTGAAGTGGGGACTAGTAGAGACTACGAGCAGTACGTC. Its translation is CASSEVGTSRDYEQYV.